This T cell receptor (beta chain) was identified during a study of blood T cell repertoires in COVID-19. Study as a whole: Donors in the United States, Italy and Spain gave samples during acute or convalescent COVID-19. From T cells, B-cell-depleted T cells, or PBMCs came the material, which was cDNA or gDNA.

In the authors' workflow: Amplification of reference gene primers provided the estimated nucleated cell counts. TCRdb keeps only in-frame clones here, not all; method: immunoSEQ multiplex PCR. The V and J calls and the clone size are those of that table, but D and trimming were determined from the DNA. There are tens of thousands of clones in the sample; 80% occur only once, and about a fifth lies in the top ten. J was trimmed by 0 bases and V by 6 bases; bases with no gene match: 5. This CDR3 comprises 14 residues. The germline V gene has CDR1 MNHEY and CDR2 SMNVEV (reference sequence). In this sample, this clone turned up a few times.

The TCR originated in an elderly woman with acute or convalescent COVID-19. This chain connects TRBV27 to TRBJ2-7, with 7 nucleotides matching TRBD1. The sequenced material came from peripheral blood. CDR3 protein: CASSRGQASYEQYF. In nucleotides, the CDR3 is TGTGCCAGCAGCCGTGGACAGGCCTCCTACGAGCAGTACTTC.